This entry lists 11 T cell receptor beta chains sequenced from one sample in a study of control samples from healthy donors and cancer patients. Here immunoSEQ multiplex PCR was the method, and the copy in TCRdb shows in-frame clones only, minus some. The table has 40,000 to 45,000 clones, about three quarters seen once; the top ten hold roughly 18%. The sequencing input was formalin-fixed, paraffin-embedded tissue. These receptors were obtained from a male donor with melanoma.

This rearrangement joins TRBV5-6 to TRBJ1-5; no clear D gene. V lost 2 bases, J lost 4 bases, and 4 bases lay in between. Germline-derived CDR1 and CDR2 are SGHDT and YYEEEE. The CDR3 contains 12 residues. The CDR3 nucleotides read TGTGCCAGCAGCTTAGGTAATCAGCCCCAGCATTTT. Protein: CASSLGNQPQHF. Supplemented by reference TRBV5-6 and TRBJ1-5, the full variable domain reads DAGVTQSPTHLIKTRGQQVTLRCSPKSGHDTVSWYQQALGQGPQFIFQYYEEEERQRGNFPDRFSGHQFPNYSSELNVNALLLGDSALYLCASSLGNQPQHFGDGTRLSIL.

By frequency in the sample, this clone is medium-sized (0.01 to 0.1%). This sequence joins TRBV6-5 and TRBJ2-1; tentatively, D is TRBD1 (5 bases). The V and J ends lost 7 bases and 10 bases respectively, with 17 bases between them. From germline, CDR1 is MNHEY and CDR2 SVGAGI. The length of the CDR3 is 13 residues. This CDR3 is CASKGPRVWEQFF. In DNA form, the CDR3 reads TGTGCCAGCAAAGGTCCCAGGGTATGGGAGCAGTTCTTC.

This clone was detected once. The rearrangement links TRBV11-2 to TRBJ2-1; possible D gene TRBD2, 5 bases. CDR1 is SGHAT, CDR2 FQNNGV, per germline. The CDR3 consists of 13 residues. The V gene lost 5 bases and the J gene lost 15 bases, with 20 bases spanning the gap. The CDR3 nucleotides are TGTGCCAGCAGCCTGACACGGACTCAACGGCGGTTCTTC. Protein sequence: CASSLTRTQRRFF.

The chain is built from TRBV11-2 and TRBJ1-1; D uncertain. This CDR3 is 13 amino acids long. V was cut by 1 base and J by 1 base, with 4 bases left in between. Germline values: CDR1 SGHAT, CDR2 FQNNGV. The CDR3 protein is CASSLGENTEAFF. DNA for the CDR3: TGTGCCAGCAGCTTAGGAGAGAACACTGAAGCTTTCTTT. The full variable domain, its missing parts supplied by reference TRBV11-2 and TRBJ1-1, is EAGVAQSPRYKIIEKRQSVAFWCNPISGHATLYWYQQILGQGPKLLIQFQNNGVVDDSQLPKDRFSAERLKGVDSTLKIQPAKLEDSAVYLCASSLGENTEAFFGQGTRLTVV.

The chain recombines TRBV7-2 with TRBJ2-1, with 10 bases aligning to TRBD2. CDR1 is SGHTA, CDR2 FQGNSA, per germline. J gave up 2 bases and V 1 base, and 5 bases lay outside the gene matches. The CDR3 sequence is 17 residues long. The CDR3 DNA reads TGTGCCAGCAGCTTAGGGGCTAGCGGGGGCACCTACAATGAGCAGTTCTTC. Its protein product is CASSLGASGGTYNEQFF.

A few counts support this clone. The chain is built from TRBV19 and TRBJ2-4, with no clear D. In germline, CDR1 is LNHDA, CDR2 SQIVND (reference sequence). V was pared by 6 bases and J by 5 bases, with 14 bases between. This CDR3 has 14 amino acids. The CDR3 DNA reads TGTGCCAGTAGCTTGGCCGGAACTCAAAACATTCAGTACTTC. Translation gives CASSLAGTQNIQYF.

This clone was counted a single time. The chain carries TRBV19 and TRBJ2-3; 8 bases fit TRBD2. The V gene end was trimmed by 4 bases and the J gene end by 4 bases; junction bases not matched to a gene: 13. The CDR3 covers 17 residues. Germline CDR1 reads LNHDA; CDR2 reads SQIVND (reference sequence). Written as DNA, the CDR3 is TGTGCCAGTAGTACCTCCCGGGGGGGAGTGATGGCAGATACGCAGTATTTT. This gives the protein CASSTSRGGVMADTQYF.

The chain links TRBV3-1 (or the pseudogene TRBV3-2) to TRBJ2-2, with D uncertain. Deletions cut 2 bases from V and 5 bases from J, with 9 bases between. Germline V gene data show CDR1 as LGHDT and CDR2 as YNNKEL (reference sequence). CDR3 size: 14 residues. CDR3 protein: CASSQTQQTGELFF. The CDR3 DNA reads TGTGCCAGCAGCCAAACCCAGCAAACCGGGGAGCTGTTTTTT.

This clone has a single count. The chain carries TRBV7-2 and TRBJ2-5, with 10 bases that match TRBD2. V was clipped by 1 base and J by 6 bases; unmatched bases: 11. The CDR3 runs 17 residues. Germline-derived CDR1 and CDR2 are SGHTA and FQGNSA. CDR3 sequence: CASSLVPASGSLKTQYF. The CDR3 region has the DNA TGTGCCAGCAGCTTAGTCCCAGCTAGCGGGAGTTTAAAGACCCAGTACTTC.

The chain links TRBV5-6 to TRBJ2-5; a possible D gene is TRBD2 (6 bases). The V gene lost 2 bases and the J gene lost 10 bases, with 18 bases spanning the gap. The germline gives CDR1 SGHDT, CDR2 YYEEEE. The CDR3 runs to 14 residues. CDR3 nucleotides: TGTGCCAGCAGCTTCCGGAGGGGAATGGGGGACCAGTACTTC. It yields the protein CASSFRRGMGDQYF.

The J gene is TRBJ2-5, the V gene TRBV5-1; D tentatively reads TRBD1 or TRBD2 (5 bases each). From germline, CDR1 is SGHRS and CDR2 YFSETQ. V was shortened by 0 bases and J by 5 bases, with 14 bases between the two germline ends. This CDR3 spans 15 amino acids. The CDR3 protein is CASSLAGTVWETQYF. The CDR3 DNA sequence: TGCGCCAGCAGCTTGGCCGGGACGGTCTGGGAGACCCAGTACTTC. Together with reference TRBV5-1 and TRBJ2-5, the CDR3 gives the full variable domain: KAGVTQTPRYLIKTRGQQVTLSCSPISGHRSVSWYQQTPGQGLQFLFEYFSETQRNKGNFPGRFSGRQFSNSRSEMNVSTLELGDSALYLCASSLAGTVWETQYFGPGTRLLVL.